One sample yielded the 17 T cell receptor beta chains listed below, sequenced in a study of T cell changes during pregnancy in multiple sclerosis. The method was immunoSEQ multiplex PCR; TCRdb's version includes in-frame clones alone and lacks a portion of them. Of 57,000 or so clones listed, 80% to 95% are singletons. Source: peripheral blood, taken after pregnancy. These TCRs come from a female donor in good health, enrolled as a control in a pregnancy study.

V usage is TRBV11-2 and J usage is TRBJ1-2; D is unclear. The V and J ends lost 2 bases and 5 bases respectively, with 24 bases between them. This CDR3 region has 18 residues. Germline V CDR1 and CDR2: SGHAT, FQNNGV. The CDR3 bases are TGTGCCAGCAGCTTAAATCTACTGGACGGGAGTGGGGAGTATGGCTACACCTTC. It is translated as CASSLNLLDGSGEYGYTF.

This chain links TRBV6-5 with TRBJ2-1, with D maybe TRBD2 (6 bases). With 4 bases removed from V and 7 bases from J, the gap between germline ends came to 17 bases. Germline CDR1 and CDR2: MNHEY and SVGAGI. The CDR3 is made up of 15 amino acids. The CDR3 DNA reads TGTGCCAGCAGTTCCCCATGGGGCGCGGGGAATGAGCAGTTCTTC. This translates into CASSSPWGAGNEQFF.

The chain joins TRBV28 to TRBJ2-7, with a possible D match to TRBD2 (5 bases). V lost 6 bases and J 2 bases, leaving 14 bases between the germline ends. The CDR3 has 14 amino acids. Germline assignment: CDR1 MDHEN and CDR2 SYDVKM. This chain's CDR3 is CASRRTWEAYEQYF. For the CDR3, the DNA is TGTGCCAGCAGACGGACTTGGGAAGCCTACGAGCAGTACTTC.

The chain carries TRBV4-1 and TRBJ1-2; D unresolved. V was shortened by 1 base and J by 5 bases, with 14 bases between the two germline ends. There are 15 residues in the CDR3. The germline V gene has CDR1 MGHRA and CDR2 YSYEKL. CDR3 in amino acids: CASSQAASGLYGYTF. For the CDR3, the DNA is TGCGCCAGCAGCCAAGCCGCCAGTGGACTTTATGGCTACACCTTC.

This chain links TRBV9 with TRBJ2-5, with TRBD2 matching 11 bases. The germline V gene has CDR1 SGDLS and CDR2 YYNGEE. The CDR3 is 13 amino acids. The ends lost 9 bases at V and 3 bases at J; junction bases unmatched: 4. The CDR3: CATLAGGKETQYF. The CDR3 DNA sequence: TGTGCCACCCTAGCGGGGGGCAAAGAGACCCAGTACTTC. The full variable domain, its missing parts supplied by reference TRBV9 and TRBJ2-5, is DSGVTQTPKHLITATGQRVTLRCSPRSGDLSVYWYQQSLDQGLQFLIQYYNGEERAKGNILERFSAQQFPDLHSELNLSSLELGDSALYFCATLAGGKETQYFGPGTRLLVL.

CDR3 region: CASSWMGQGKYEQYF. The CDR3 region has the DNA TGTGCCAGCAGCTGGATGGGACAGGGAAAGTACGAGCAGTACTTC. The chain couples TRBV5-5 to TRBJ2-7, with TRBD1 identical over 9 bases. Germline V gene sequence: CDR1 SGHKS, CDR2 YYEKEE (reference sequence). The CDR3 has 15 amino acids. The V and J ends lost 3 bases and 4 bases, in that order; junction bases with no gene match: 8.

The chain joins TRBV27 to TRBJ1-2, with no clear D. V lost 3 bases and J 4 bases, leaving 9 bases between the germline ends. The CDR3 runs 13 residues. The germline V gene encodes CDR1 MNHEY and CDR2 SMNVEV (reference sequence). This CDR3 reads CASSFTVSYGYTF. CDR3 in DNA: TGTGCCAGCAGTTTCACAGTGAGCTATGGCTACACCTTC.

In its sample, this clone was seen once. One end of the junction varies from germline; a read error may be responsible. V is TRBV29-1 and J is TRBJ1-2; D ambiguous. Germline-derived CDR1 and CDR2 are SQVTM and ANQGSEA. This CDR3 is built from 14 residues. This CDR3 reads CSVQEGWELQPSTF. The CDR3 nucleotides are TGCAGCGTTCAAGAAGGCTGGGAGTTACAGCCCTCCACCTTC.

The V and J genes are TRBV19 and TRBJ1-1; tentatively, D is TRBD1 (5 bases). Germline V gives CDR1 LNHDA, CDR2 SQIVND (reference sequence). Trimming stripped 5 bases from V and 3 bases from J, with 10 bases between. This CDR3 region has 13 residues. CDR3 DNA sequence: TGTGCCAGTAGTCATTGGGGGGACACTGAAGCTTTCTTT. It specifies CASSHWGDTEAFF. Full variable domain (rest looked up from reference TRBV19 and TRBJ1-1): DGGITQSPKYLFRKEGQNVTLSCEQNLNHDAMYWYRQDPGQGLRLIYYSQIVNDFQKGDIAEGYSVSREKKESFPLTVTSAQKNPTAFYLCASSHWGDTEAFFGQGTRLTVV.

This chain connects TRBV4-3 to TRBJ1-4, with a tentative D call TRBD1 (5 bases). There are 15 residues in the CDR3. V was shortened by 2 bases and J by 8 bases, with 15 bases between the two germline ends. CDR1 LGHNA and CDR2 YSLEER come from the germline V gene. For the CDR3, the DNA is TGCGCCAGCAGCCAATCGCGGCCTAAGGGGGAAAAACTGTTTTTT. Translation: CASSQSRPKGEKLFF.

The V and J genes are TRBV6-5 and TRBJ1-1; tentative D call: TRBD1 (6 bases). The CDR3 runs to 14 residues. Germline V lookup: CDR1 MNHEY, CDR2 SVGAGI. The ends were cut back, 6 bases at V and 1 base at J, with 12 bases in the middle. This CDR3 is CASRLPGQNTEAFF. The CDR3 DNA follows: TGTGCCAGCAGATTACCGGGACAGAACACTGAAGCTTTCTTT.

The rearrangement links TRBV5-1 to TRBJ2-2; 10 bases align to TRBD1. CDR1 and CDR2 from the germline V gene are SGHRS and YFSETQ. V was clipped by 3 bases and J by 3 bases; unmatched bases: 2. The CDR3 is made up of 15 amino acids. The CDR3 DNA follows: TGCGCCAGCAGCTCCGGGACAGGGGACACCGGGGAGCTGTTTTTT. It yields the protein CASSSGTGDTGELFF.

This clone appeared once. The chain carries TRBV9 and TRBJ2-3, with 7 positions matching TRBD2. This CDR3 has 14 residues. V lost 4 bases to trimming and J lost 4 bases; unmatched junction nucleotides: 6. In germline, CDR1 is SGDLS, CDR2 YYNGEE. In DNA, the CDR3 is TGTGCCAGCAGCCCCACTAGCGTACCAGATACGCAGTATTTT. As protein: CASSPTSVPDTQYF.

V usage is TRBV10-3 and J usage is TRBJ2-2, with a weak D call TRBD2 (6 bases). V was trimmed by 2 bases and J by 2 bases, leaving 9 bases between them. The CDR3 runs 15 residues. Per the germline V gene, CDR1 is ENHRY and CDR2 is SYGVKD. CDR3 sequence (DNA): TGTGCCATCAGTGAGCGGGGGACCAACACCGGGGAGCTGTTTTTT. Translating it yields CAISERGTNTGELFF.

The rearrangement links TRBV9 to TRBJ2-1, with TRBD1 matching 7 bases. CDR1 and CDR2 from the germline V gene are SGDLS and YYNGEE. With V trimmed by 4 bases and J by 4 bases, 8 bases remained unmatched. This CDR3 has 15 amino acids. This chain's CDR3 is CASSPRDSGYNEQFF. The CDR3 DNA is TGTGCCAGCAGCCCACGGGACAGTGGGTACAATGAGCAGTTCTTC.

The gene calls are TRBV4-2 and TRBJ2-1, with a weak D call TRBD2 (6 bases). V lost 0 bases and J 2 bases, leaving 14 bases between the germline ends. Germline V gives CDR1 LGHNA, CDR2 YNFKEQ. The CDR3 sequence is 17 residues long. As DNA, the CDR3 is TGTGCCAGCAGCCAAGAAGGAGATAGCGGTGCCTACAATGAGCAGTTCTTC. Translated: CASSQEGDSGAYNEQFF.

The chain uses TRBV7-2 and TRBJ2-7; 7 positions match TRBD2. The germline gives CDR1 SGHTA, CDR2 FQGNSA. The CDR3 covers 15 residues. The ends lost 5 bases at V and 2 bases at J; junction bases unmatched: 9. CDR3 protein: CASSRGEAVTYEQYF. CDR3 bases: TGTGCCAGCAGCCGGGGGGAGGCGGTAACCTACGAGCAGTACTTC.